This passage covers 32 T cell receptor beta chains from one sample sequenced in a study of blood T cell repertoires in COVID-19. Produced via immunoSEQ multiplex PCR; TCRdb's table is partial and in-frame only. The sample lists 250,000 to 300,000 clones, roughly 85% seen once, with around 5.5% in the top ten. Source material: peripheral blood. These receptors were obtained from a man in his forties or fifties with active or convalescent COVID-19.

The rearrangement joins TRBV10-3 to TRBJ2-3; 7 bases agree with TRBD2. The V segment lost 2 bases and the J segment 1 base; nucleotides outside the gene matches: 6. Germline assignment: CDR1 ENHRY and CDR2 SYGVKD. The CDR3 totals 16 residues. CDR3 residues: CAISEGWEGRTDTQYF. Here the CDR3 DNA reads TGTGCCATCAGTGAGGGCTGGGAGGGCCGCACAGATACGCAGTATTTT.

The chain carries TRBV9 and TRBJ2-5; a weak D match, TRBD2 (6 bases). Between the trimmed V and J ends, which lost 4 bases and 1 base, there was a span of 17 bases. Germline loops: CDR1 SGDLS, CDR2 YYNGEE. The CDR3 length is 16 residues. CDR3 nucleotides: TGTGCCAGCAGCCCCCGGGGTGGAGGGTTCCAAGAGACCCAGTACTTC. Translating it yields CASSPRGGGFQETQYF.

With regard to this clone: Mismatch with germline at one junction end may stem from a read error. The V gene is TRBV4-3, the J gene TRBJ2-1, with D unresolved. This CDR3 has 18 amino acids. CDR1 and CDR2 (germline): LGHNA, YSLEER. In nucleotides, the CDR3 is TGCACCAGCAGCCAAGAATTCATGGGTTCGGGCTCCTACAATGAGCAGTTCTTC. Amino acids: CTSSQEFMGSGSYNEQFF.

The rearrangement uses TRBV4-1 and TRBJ1-1, with a tentative D call TRBD1 (5 bases). The CDR3 runs to 14 residues. The V end was cut by 0 bases, the J end by 1 base, with 6 bases between. CDR1 and CDR2 from the germline V gene are MGHRA and YSYEKL. DNA for the CDR3: TGCGCCAGCAGCCAAGAAACAGGGAACACTGAAGCTTTCTTT. Amino acids: CASSQETGNTEAFF.

For the CDR3, the DNA is TGTGCCAGCAGCCCCCAGACAGGAAGCACCGGGGAGCTGTTTTTT. Its translation: CASSPQTGSTGELFF. V and J are TRBV7-7 and TRBJ2-2; TRBD1 might be the D (6 bases). The germline V gene has CDR1 SSHAT and CDR2 FNYEAQ (reference sequence). This CDR3 spans 15 amino acids. Between the trimmed V and J ends, which lost 5 bases and 4 bases, there was a span of 14 bases.

Here the CDR3 DNA reads TGTGCCACCAGTGATAGAAGAGGGAGTCATTACAATGAGCAGTTCTTC. Translating gives CATSDRRGSHYNEQFF. The chain recombines TRBV24-1 with TRBJ2-1, with a possible D match to TRBD2 (5 bases). The CDR3 is made up of 16 amino acids. Germline CDR1 KGHDR, CDR2 SFDVKD. With 3 bases removed from V and 4 bases from J, the gap between germline ends came to 15 bases.

The J gene is TRBJ2-1, the V gene TRBV9, with TRBD1 identical over 9 bases. V lost 3 bases and J lost 0; bases outside the gene matches: 4. The CDR3 contains 16 residues. Germline V gene data show CDR1 as SGDLS and CDR2 as YYNGEE. CDR3 nucleotide sequence: TGTGCCAGCAGCGGATCGACAGGGGGCTCCTACAATGAGCAGTTCTTC. Amino acid sequence: CASSGSTGGSYNEQFF.

The CDR3 protein is CASSPSGGSYNEQFF. The DNA for the CDR3 is TGTGCCAGCTCACCCTCCGGGGGTTCCTACAATGAGCAGTTCTTC. The chain recombines TRBV18 with TRBJ2-1; D perhaps matches TRBD2 (6 bases). This CDR3 is built from 15 residues. Looked up from germline, CDR1 is KGHSH and CDR2 is LQKENI. The V and J ends lost 3 bases and 1 base respectively, with 10 bases between them.

V and J are TRBV21-1 and TRBJ2-4; the DNA was not used to check the table's D call, TRBD2. TRBV21-1 is a pseudogene locus. This CDR3 contains 11 residues. CDR3 loop: CASSLKNIQYF. In nucleotides, the CDR3 is TGTGCCAGCAGCCTCAAAAACATTCAGTACTTC.

V usage is TRBV6-2 or TRBV6-3 and J usage is TRBJ2-3, with TRBD2 matching over 9 bases. CDR3 length: 17 residues. Germline trimming cut 0 bases from V and 3 bases from J; bases unmatched to any gene: 7. Germline V gives CDR1 MNHEY, CDR2 SVGEGT. DNA of the CDR3: TGTGCCAGCAGTTACTCTATAGCGGGAGTTGGGACAGATACGCAGTATTTT. It codes for CASSYSIAGVGTDTQYF.

This clone was detected many times. V usage is TRBV11-3 and J usage is TRBJ2-1; 12 nucleotides match TRBD2. V gave up 0 bases and J gave up 7 bases; unmatched junction bases: 7. The CDR3 runs 17 residues. Germline CDR1 reads SGHNT; CDR2 reads YENEEA. Written as DNA, the CDR3 is TGTGCCAGCAGCTTAGATCGGACTAGCGGGACTCAAAATGAGCAGTTCTTC. Translating gives CASSLDRTSGTQNEQFF.

The chain is built from TRBV18 and TRBJ2-7, with D maybe TRBD1 (6 bases). Trimming removed 3 bases from V and 2 bases from J, with 11 bases in between. The CDR3 length is 14 residues. Per germline, CDR1 KGHSH and CDR2 LQKENI. The CDR3 nucleotides read TGTGCCAGCTCACCCGGACAGCCGGCCTACGAGCAGTACTTC. Translation gives CASSPGQPAYEQYF. Variable domain in full (rest from reference TRBV18 and TRBJ2-7): NAGVMQNPRHLVRRRGQEARLRCSPMKGHSHVYWYRQLPEEGLKFMVYLQKENIIDESGMPKERFSAEFPKEGPSILRIQQVVRGDSAAYFCASSPGQPAYEQYFGPGTRLTVT.

This clone was detected only once. This chain joins TRBV4-2 and TRBJ2-7, with 11 bases aligning to TRBD2. Trimming cost V 1 base and J 4 bases; bases outside gene matches: 6. There are 16 residues in the CDR3. CDR1 is LGHNA, CDR2 YNFKEQ, per germline. The CDR3 region is CASSQVAGGIRYEQYF. The CDR3 DNA reads as TGTGCCAGCAGCCAAGTAGCGGGAGGGATCCGGTACGAGCAGTACTTC.

This rearrangement joins TRBV11-2 to TRBJ2-7; D unclear. Germline loops: CDR1 SGHAT, CDR2 FQNNGV. The ends were cut back, 0 bases at V and 7 bases at J, with 19 bases in the middle. CDR3 size: 16 residues. In DNA form, the CDR3 reads TGTGCCAGCAGCTTAGACTACGGAATACTAACCGGGGAGCAGTACTTC. Amino acids: CASSLDYGILTGEQYF.

This clone was detected once. The V gene is TRBV27, the J gene TRBJ2-7; D remains ambiguous. The CDR3 is 13 amino acids. Germline V lookup: CDR1 MNHEY, CDR2 SMNVEV (reference sequence). V was shortened by 5 bases and J by 4 bases, with 12 bases between the two germline ends. CDR3 loop: CASSPRRGYEQYF. The DNA of the CDR3 is TGTGCCAGCAGTCCGCGTCGTGGTTACGAGCAGTACTTC.

This clone came up once. V gene TRBV7-2 combines with J gene TRBJ1-6; TRBD1 is a possible D gene (5 bases). V lost 3 bases to trimming and J lost 10 bases, with 13 bases between them. This CDR3 spans 14 amino acids. CDR1 SGHTA and CDR2 FQGNSA come from the germline V gene. CDR3 nucleotide sequence: TGTGCCAGCAGCTTCGGGGGAATATTGTCACCCCTCCACTTT. As protein: CASSFGGILSPLHF.

The chain employs TRBV18 and TRBJ2-1, with 8 bases matching TRBD2. Trimming removed 3 bases from V and 0 bases from J; junction bases left unmatched: 7. Germline V CDR1 and CDR2: KGHSH, LQKENI. The CDR3 is 17 residues long. The CDR3 sequence is CASSPRTSSSSYNEQFF. CDR3 DNA: TGTGCCAGCTCACCCCGGACTAGCAGTAGCTCCTACAATGAGCAGTTCTTC.

The chain is built from TRBV3-1 (or the pseudogene TRBV3-2) and TRBJ1-6; 10 nucleotides match TRBD1. Looked up from germline, CDR1 is LGHDT and CDR2 is YNNKEL (reference sequence). V was clipped by 4 bases and J by 8 bases; unmatched bases: 5. This CDR3 has 15 residues. In DNA, the CDR3 is TGTGCCAGCAGCCGAACCGGGACAGGGGATTCACCCCTCCACTTT. Translating gives CASSRTGTGDSPLHF.

The chain uses TRBV9 and TRBJ2-7, with D perhaps TRBD2 (5 bases). CDR3 length equals 14 residues. Trimming stripped 0 bases from V and 2 bases from J, with 9 bases between. From germline, CDR1 is SGDLS and CDR2 YYNGEE. The CDR3 here is CASSVDGSPYEQYF. The DNA of the CDR3 is TGTGCCAGCAGCGTAGATGGGAGCCCCTACGAGCAGTACTTC.

About this clone: The identical CDR3 is also encoded by other nucleotide sequences in the sample. The gene calls are TRBV30 and TRBJ1-5, with D hard to call. Between the trimmed V and J ends, which lost 0 bases and 7 bases, there was a span of 10 bases. Germline CDR1 GTSNPN, CDR2 SVGIG (reference sequence). The CDR3 is made up of 13 amino acids. CDR3 loop: CAWSVSSGQPQHF. As DNA, the CDR3 is TGTGCCTGGAGTGTAAGCTCGGGGCAGCCCCAGCATTTT.

This rearrangement joins TRBV11-1 to TRBJ2-7, with a possible D match to TRBD1 (6 bases). The V and J ends lost 5 bases and 0 bases respectively, with 14 bases between them. From germline, CDR1 is SGHAT and CDR2 FQDESV (reference sequence). The CDR3 has 15 amino acids. CDR3 sequence (DNA): TGTGCCAGCAGCGTAGGACAGCTCACCTCCTACGAGCAGTACTTC. Protein sequence: CASSVGQLTSYEQYF.

CDR3 loop: CASRRDRLYTF. For the CDR3, the DNA is TGTGCCAGCAGGCGGGACAGACTGTACACCTTC. This chain uses TRBV28 with TRBJ1-2, with 7 positions matching TRBD1. The CDR3 spans 11 residues. Germline V CDR1 and CDR2: MDHEN, SYDVKM. V was pared by 6 bases and J by 11 bases, with 6 bases of the junction left unmatched.

The CDR3 DNA follows: TGTGCCACCAGCAGGGCCCCTAGCACAGATACGCAGTATTTT. Translation: CATSRAPSTDTQYF. This rearrangement joins TRBV15 to TRBJ2-3; D is ambiguous. V was clipped by 3 bases and J by 0 bases, with 7 bases between them. CDR3 size: 14 residues. The germline V gene has CDR1 LNHNV and CDR2 YYDKDF (reference sequence).

This clone was seen once. The chain has TRBV19 and TRBJ1-2; D not resolved. The CDR3 loop spans 14 amino acids. CDR1 and CDR2 from the germline V gene are LNHDA and SQIVND (reference sequence). V lost 3 bases and J 5 bases, leaving 13 bases between the germline ends. The CDR3 bases are TGTGCCAGTAGTATGAGGTCGTCGGGGTATGGCTACACCTTC. This gives the protein CASSMRSSGYGYTF.

This clone was seen only a few times. The chain employs TRBV30 and TRBJ1-2; TRBD1 matches at 11 bases. J gave up 8 bases and V 7 bases, and 12 bases lay outside the gene matches. Germline lookup yields CDR1 GTSNPN and CDR2 SVGIG (reference sequence). This CDR3 spans 14 amino acids. CDR3 residues: CAYKTPGQGGGYTF. The CDR3 coding sequence is TGTGCCTACAAGACACCGGGACAGGGGGGAGGCTACACCTTC. The full variable domain, with the rest looked up from reference TRBV30 and TRBJ1-2, is SQTIHQWPATLVQPVGSPLSLECTVEGTSNPNLYWYRQAAGRGLQLLFYSVGIGQISSEVPQNLSASRPQDRQFILSSKKLLLSDSGFYLCAYKTPGQGGGYTFGSGTRLTVV.

V and J are TRBV5-1 and TRBJ2-7; 9 bases are a match to TRBD1. V lost 8 bases to trimming and J lost 4 bases; unmatched junction nucleotides: 16. CDR1 is SGHRS and CDR2 is YFSETQ in the germline V gene. The CDR3 is 16 residues long. The CDR3 DNA is TGCGCCAGTTTTCCTTTCCCGGGACAGGGAACGTACGAGCAGTACTTC. Encoded protein: CASFPFPGQGTYEQYF.

The chain links TRBV3-1 (or the pseudogene TRBV3-2) to TRBJ1-2, with D unresolved. This CDR3 has 11 amino acids. The germline V and J ends were trimmed by 4 bases and 8 bases, with 8 bases remaining between them. Germline assignment: CDR1 LGHDT and CDR2 YNNKEL (reference sequence). Written as DNA, the CDR3 is TGTGCCAGCAGCCGTTTCTACGGCTACACCTTC. It codes for CASSRFYGYTF.

J is TRBJ1-2 and V is TRBV4-1; D not certain. The V gene lost 4 bases and the J gene lost 6 bases, with 24 bases spanning the gap. CDR1 and CDR2 (germline): MGHRA, YSYEKL. This CDR3 spans 17 amino acids. Written as DNA, the CDR3 is TGCGCCAGCAGCCGAGCAAATTCGGGTACTTTCGACCATGGCTACACCTTC. This codes for CASSRANSGTFDHGYTF.

The rearrangement links TRBV21-1 to TRBJ2-5; the DNA was not compared with TRBD2, the D call given in the table. TRBV21-1 corresponds to a pseudogene. The CDR3 is made up of 14 amino acids. Written as DNA, the CDR3 is TGTGCCAGCAGCAAGGCGGGGTCGGGGGAGACCCAGTACTTC. Amino acid sequence: CASSKAGSGETQYF.

The chain joins TRBV5-6 to TRBJ2-1, with TRBD2 matching 14 bases. The CDR3 extends over 17 amino acids. J was trimmed by 7 bases and V by 0 bases; bases with no gene match: 6. The germline gives CDR1 SGHDT, CDR2 YYEEEE. The CDR3 nucleotides are TGTGCCAGCAGCTTGGAGCGACTAGCGGGAGGGCCTAATGAGCAGTTCTTC. Its translation is CASSLERLAGGPNEQFF.

This clone has only one observation. The J gene is TRBJ1-2, the V gene TRBV7-2; TRBD1 matches 9 bases. The germline V gene encodes CDR1 SGHTA and CDR2 FQGNSA. The CDR3 has 14 residues. V trimming: 1 base; J trimming: 4 bases; junction bases outside the gene matches: 1. In DNA, the CDR3 is TGTGCCAGCAGCTTAGGACAGGGGGGCTATGGCTACACCTTC. Protein: CASSLGQGGYGYTF.

The chain couples TRBV7-9 to TRBJ1-1; weak D call: TRBD1 (5 bases). Trimming took off 4 bases at V and 6 bases at J, with 9 bases between the two ends. The CDR3 extends over 12 amino acids. Germline CDR1 SEHNR, CDR2 FQNEAQ (reference sequence). The CDR3 region has the DNA TGTGCCAGCAGCTGGGGGGACGCTGAAGCTTTCTTT. This sequence encodes CASSWGDAEAFF.